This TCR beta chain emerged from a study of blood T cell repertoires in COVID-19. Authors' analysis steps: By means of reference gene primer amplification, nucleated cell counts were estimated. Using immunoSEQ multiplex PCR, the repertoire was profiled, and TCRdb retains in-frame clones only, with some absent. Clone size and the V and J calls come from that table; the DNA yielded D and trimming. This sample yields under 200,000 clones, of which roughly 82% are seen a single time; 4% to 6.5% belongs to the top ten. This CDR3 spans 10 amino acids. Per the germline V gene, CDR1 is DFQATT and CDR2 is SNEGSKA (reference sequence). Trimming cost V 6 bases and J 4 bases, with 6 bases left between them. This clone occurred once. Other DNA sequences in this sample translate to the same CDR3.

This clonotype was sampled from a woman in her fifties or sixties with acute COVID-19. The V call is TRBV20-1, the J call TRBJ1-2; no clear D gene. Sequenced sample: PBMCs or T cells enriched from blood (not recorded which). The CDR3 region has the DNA TGCAGTGCCCGGTCCTATGGCTACACCTTC. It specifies CSARSYGYTF.